The 13 T cell receptor beta chains listed next were all sequenced from one sample in a study of T cell clonotyping in hematopoietic cell transplantation. This table comes from immunoSEQ multiplex PCR, and its TCRdb copy is limited to in-frame clones, with some not included. The sample carries almost 3,000 clones, approximately 82% recorded once. The starting material was peripheral blood mononuclear cells, obtained 30 days after allogeneic stem cell transplant. Source of these receptors: a male patient between 60 and 69 years old who had an allogeneic stem cell transplant, so T cells may come from the graft donor. Some clones in this sample may be carry-over from other donors' samples.

This clone has just a few counts. This chain joins TRBV30 and TRBJ1-3, with D perhaps matching TRBD1 (6 bases). Germline V gene data show CDR1 as GTSNPN and CDR2 as SVGIG (reference sequence). Between the trimmed V and J ends, which lost 4 bases and 4 bases, there was a span of 14 bases. The CDR3 runs to 14 residues. The CDR3 sequence: CAWTTGTRGNTIYF. As DNA, the CDR3 is TGTGCCTGGACTACCGGGACACGAGGAAACACCATATATTTT. The variable domain in full, with the rest retrieved from reference TRBV30 and TRBJ1-3, is SQTIHQWPATLVQPVGSPLSLECTVEGTSNPNLYWYRQAAGRGLQLLFYSVGIGQISSEVPQNLSASRPQDRQFILSSKKLLLSDSGFYLCAWTTGTRGNTIYFGEGSWLTVV.

This sequence joins TRBV6-1 and TRBJ2-1; tentative D call: TRBD2 (6 bases). V gave up 3 bases and J gave up 6 bases, with 21 bases separating them. CDR3 length equals 17 residues. Germline-derived CDR1 and CDR2 are MNHNS and SASEGT. CDR3 in amino acids: CASSDPLNAGPGNEQFF. The CDR3 region has the DNA TGTGCCAGCAGTGACCCCCTTAACGCGGGGCCTGGCAATGAGCAGTTCTTC.

In this sample, this clone turned up once. The chain joins TRBV6-5 to TRBJ2-7, with D perhaps given as TRBD1 or TRBD2 (5 bases each). The V end was cut by 2 bases, the J end by 6 bases, with 14 bases between. Germline values: CDR1 MNHEY, CDR2 SVGAGI. The CDR3 runs to 14 residues. The CDR3 here is CASSYMGPSGEQYF. CDR3 bases: TGTGCCAGCAGTTACATGGGACCAAGCGGCGAGCAGTACTTC.

As for this clone: Other DNA sequences in the same sample also yield this CDR3. The V call is TRBV27, the J call TRBJ1-2; TRBD1 is a possible D gene (5 bases). Germline CDR1 and CDR2: MNHEY and SMNVEV (reference sequence). The CDR3 length is 13 residues. V gave up 3 bases and J gave up 2 bases, with 7 bases separating them. This CDR3 reads CASSLAGNYGYTF. The CDR3 nucleotides are TGTGCCAGCAGTTTGGCAGGGAACTATGGCTACACCTTC.

This clone is a singleton in its sample. CDR3 coding DNA: TGTGCCAGCAGCGGTAGCGGGAACTACAATGAGCAGTTCTTC. It translates to CASSGSGNYNEQFF. The J gene is TRBJ2-1, the V gene TRBV7-3; 8 nucleotides align to TRBD2. The V and J ends lost 5 bases and 3 bases, in that order; junction bases with no gene match: 3. The CDR3 totals 14 residues. Germline V lookup: CDR1 SGHTA, CDR2 FQGTGA.

The chain is built from TRBV14 and TRBJ2-2; no reliable D call. Germline values: CDR1 SGHDN, CDR2 FVKESK. The CDR3 totals 14 residues. V lost 1 base, J lost 2 bases, and 5 bases lay in between. The CDR3 reads CASSQARNTGELFF. CDR3 bases: TGTGCCAGCAGCCAAGCCAGAAACACCGGGGAGCTGTTTTTT.

This clone has a handful of counts. The chain couples TRBV13 to TRBJ1-1; D is unresolved. CDR3 length: 13 amino acids. Germline V gives CDR1 PRHDT, CDR2 FYEKMQ (reference sequence). Trimming pared 5 bases from V and 8 bases from J, leaving 15 bases between. The CDR3 reads CASSLADGPEAFF. CDR3 coding DNA: TGTGCCAGCAGCCTCGCGGACGGGCCGGAAGCTTTCTTT.

The count of this clone is one. The chain recombines TRBV9 with TRBJ1-2; 7 positions match TRBD1. This CDR3 has 12 residues. Germline lookup yields CDR1 SGDLS and CDR2 YYNGEE. V dropped 5 bases and J dropped 6; count of bases not matched to a gene: 4. The CDR3 sequence is CASSTQGNGYTF. The CDR3 DNA is TGTGCCAGCAGTACACAGGGGAATGGCTACACCTTC.

V and J are TRBV4-3 and TRBJ2-1, with 8 bases matching TRBD2. V trimming: 0 bases; J trimming: 7 bases; junction bases outside the gene matches: 8. The germline V gene has CDR1 LGHNA and CDR2 YSLEER. This CDR3 is 16 amino acids long. CDR3 nucleotides: TGCGCCAGCAGCCAAGATATCCAGCGGGAGTATAATGAGCAGTTCTTC. Translation gives CASSQDIQREYNEQFF.

This clone was detected only a few times. Other DNA sequences in this sample translate to the same CDR3. The chain is built from TRBV7-6 and TRBJ1-5; TRBD1 agrees at 11 bases. CDR3 length: 15 residues. V lost 3 bases to trimming and J lost 7 bases; unmatched junction nucleotides: 5. Germline V lookup: CDR1 SGHVS, CDR2 FNYEAQ. The CDR3, as DNA: TGTGCCAGCAGCTTCGGACAGGGGGCTGGCCAGCCCCAGCATTTT. This sequence encodes CASSFGQGAGQPQHF. The entire variable domain, with the rest obtained from reference TRBV7-6 and TRBJ1-5, is as follows: GAGVSQSPRYKVTKRGQDVALRCDPISGHVSLYWYRQALGQGPEFLTYFNYEAQQDKSGLPNDRFSAERPEGSISTLTIQRTEQRDSAMYRCASSFGQGAGQPQHFGDGTRLSIL.

The V call is TRBV4-3, the J call TRBJ2-3, with D tentatively TRBD1 (5 bases). CDR3 length: 16 amino acids. Germline V lookup: CDR1 LGHNA, CDR2 YSLEER. Trimming left V 0 bases short and J 0 bases short, with 10 bases between. The CDR3 loop reads CASSQDQGYSTDTQYF. In DNA form, the CDR3 reads TGCGCCAGCAGCCAAGATCAGGGTTATAGCACAGATACGCAGTATTTT.

V is TRBV4-2 and J is TRBJ2-5, with D uncertain. CDR3 length: 14 amino acids. Per germline, CDR1 LGHNA and CDR2 YNFKEQ. The V gene lost 0 bases and the J gene lost 0 bases, with 5 bases spanning the gap. The CDR3 DNA reads TGTGCCAGCAGCCAAGAGCCGGACCAAGAGACCCAGTACTTC. Protein: CASSQEPDQETQYF.

V and J are TRBV27 and TRBJ2-6, with D tentatively TRBD1 (6 bases). V was trimmed by 2 bases and J by 0 bases, leaving 14 bases between them. The CDR3 sequence is 18 residues long. Germline V gene data show CDR1 as MNHEY and CDR2 as SMNVEV (reference sequence). This chain's CDR3 is CASSLTQGTTSGANVLTF. The CDR3 DNA reads as TGTGCCAGCAGTTTAACCCAGGGGACCACCTCTGGGGCCAACGTCCTGACTTTC.